Presented here are 17 T cell receptor beta chains from one specimen sequenced in a study of T cells in Graves' hyperthyroidism and ophthalmopathy. Using RNA transcripts as the source, TCR beta CDR3 regions were amplified. The HTBI primer set drove a first-round RT-PCR of the TCR CDR3. TCRdb itself ran the multiplex PCR reads through MiXCR, one entry per CDR3 protein. The sample yields 450,000 to 700,000 distinct CDR3 sequences, about 45% seen once. Sequencing input: peripheral blood or thyroid tissue (not recorded which). These receptors were taken from an adult woman with Graves' disease, either hyperthyroidism or ophthalmopathy (not recorded which).

The CDR3 DNA reads TGTGCCAGCAGTGTGGCGGCCGGCACAGATACGCAGTATTTT. This codes for CASSVAAGTDTQYF. This chain connects TRBV2 to TRBJ2-3; D is unresolved. Trimming took 4 bases from V and 1 from J, leaving 9 bases between them. This CDR3 spans 14 amino acids. The V gene's germline CDR1 is SNHLY and CDR2 FYNNEI. The entire variable domain, with the rest obtained from reference TRBV2 and TRBJ2-3, is as follows: EPEVTQTPSHQVTQMGQEVILRCVPISNHLYFYWYRQILGQKVEFLVSFYNNEISEKSEIFDDQFSVERPDGSNFTLKIRSTKLEDSAMYFCASSVAAGTDTQYFGPGTRLTVL.

The rearrangement joins TRBV7-2 to TRBJ1-3; D gene unclear. V was shortened by 3 bases and J by 1 base, with 10 bases between the two germline ends. The germline V gene encodes CDR1 SGHTA and CDR2 FQGNSA. This CDR3 has 15 amino acids. In DNA, the CDR3 is TGTGCCAGCAGCTTTCAGGACGAATCTGGAAACACCATATATTTT. Translated, it gives CASSFQDESGNTIYF.

This clonotype has a count of ten or more. V and J are TRBV24-1 and TRBJ1-4, with D maybe TRBD1 (6 bases). The CDR3 has 14 residues. Germline lookup yields CDR1 KGHDR and CDR2 SFDVKD. V was pared by 8 bases and J by 8 bases, with 17 bases between. In nucleotides, the CDR3 is TGTGCCACCATTTGGGACATCGGAAAAGAAAAACTGTTTTTT. Translated: CATIWDIGKEKLFF.

This clonotype has at least ten counts. The V and J genes are TRBV12-3 or TRBV12-4 and TRBJ1-1; D might be TRBD1 (5 bases). This CDR3 contains 12 residues. V dropped 5 bases and J dropped 8 bases, with 12 bases sitting between them. The CDR3 bases are TGTGCCAGCAGTAAGGACACCCCAGAAGCTTTCTTT. Protein product: CASSKDTPEAFF.

This chain joins TRBV24-1 and TRBJ2-5; 7 bases match TRBD2. This CDR3 is 13 amino acids long. J gave up 4 bases and V 7 bases, and 5 bases lay outside the gene matches. From germline, CDR1 is KGHDR and CDR2 SFDVKD. The CDR3 loop reads CATRAGVSETQYF. Written as DNA, the CDR3 is TGTGCCACCAGGGCGGGGGTTTCAGAGACCCAGTACTTC.

This clonotype was recorded many times. The chain uses TRBV5-1 and TRBJ1-2; 9 bases match TRBD1. The V gene's germline CDR1 is SGHRS and CDR2 YFSETQ. The CDR3 is 16 residues long. V dropped 3 bases and J dropped 0; count of bases not matched to a gene: 6. The CDR3 protein is CASSWGDREANYGYTF. The CDR3 nucleotides read TGCGCCAGCAGCTGGGGGGACAGGGAGGCTAACTATGGCTACACCTTC. The whole variable domain, remainder taken from reference TRBV5-1 and TRBJ1-2, is KAGVTQTPRYLIKTRGQQVTLSCSPISGHRSVSWYQQTPGQGLQFLFEYFSETQRNKGNFPGRFSGRQFSNSRSEMNVSTLELGDSALYLCASSWGDREANYGYTFGSGTRLTVV.

This clonotype was counted many times. V gene TRBV15 combines with J gene TRBJ1-5; D ambiguous. The CDR3 has 12 amino acids. V gave up 1 base and J gave up 6 bases, with 4 bases separating them. Germline CDR1 and CDR2: LNHNV and YYDKDF (reference sequence). The CDR3 coding sequence is TGTGCCACCAGCAGAGCGGGTCAGCCCCAGCATTTT. Residues: CATSRAGQPQHF. The full variable domain, completed using reference TRBV15 and TRBJ1-5, is DAMVIQNPRYQVTQFGKPVTLSCSQTLNHNVMYWYQQKSSQAPKLLFHYYDKDFNNEADTPDNFQSRRPNTSFCFLDIRSPGLGDTAMYLCATSRAGQPQHFGDGTRLSIL.

The rearrangement uses TRBV10-3 and TRBJ2-5; no firm D call. The CDR3 is 15 residues long. Trimming pared 3 bases from V and 5 bases from J, leaving 16 bases between. Germline V gives CDR1 ENHRY, CDR2 SYGVKD. The CDR3 DNA reads as TGTGCCATCAGTGATTGGGAAGGGTCCGGGGAGACCCAGTACTTC. This sequence encodes CAISDWEGSGETQYF.

The chain uses TRBV14 and TRBJ2-2, with 9 bases lining up with TRBD1. Germline lookup yields CDR1 SGHDN and CDR2 FVKESK. V was clipped by 5 bases and J by 16 bases; unmatched bases: 8. This CDR3 has 12 residues. CDR3 in DNA: TGTGCCAGCAGCAAGGGGACAGGGAGAAAGTTTTTT. Residues: CASSKGTGRKFF.

This sequence joins TRBV7-2 and TRBJ1-4; D call uncertain. From germline, CDR1 is SGHTA and CDR2 FQGNSA. This CDR3 has 15 residues. Trimming left V 6 bases short and J 6 bases short, with 17 bases between. Here the CDR3 reads CASSSRTLVDEKLFF. DNA of the CDR3: TGTGCCAGCAGTTCCCGGACGTTAGTGGATGAAAAACTGTTTTTT.

The table lists this clonotype with many counts. A much larger clone differs from this one at a single base, so this may be a read error. V usage is TRBV20-1 and J usage is TRBJ1-1; no reliable D call. This CDR3 has 13 residues. The germline V gene has CDR1 DFQATT and CDR2 SNEGSKA (reference sequence). V was shortened by 5 bases and J by 2 bases, with 12 bases between the two germline ends. The CDR3 nucleotides read TGCAGTGCTGGACCTTCTCTCAACACTGAAGCTTTCTTT. Protein: CSAGPSLNTEAFF.

This clonotype was counted many times. The V call is TRBV7-6, the J call TRBJ2-7, with D perhaps given as TRBD1 or TRBD2 (5 bases each). This CDR3 comprises 15 residues. Germline V gene sequence: CDR1 SGHVS, CDR2 FNYEAQ. Between the trimmed V and J ends, which lost 5 bases and 6 bases, there was a span of 20 bases. The CDR3 spells CASSPTPGPLIEQYF. The CDR3 DNA follows: TGTGCCAGCAGCCCTACGCCGGGGCCCCTAATCGAGCAGTACTTC.

This clonotype has a handful of counts. The chain couples TRBV18 to TRBJ1-3, with no clear D. The ends were cut back, 2 bases at V and 0 bases at J, with 11 bases in the middle. The CDR3 has 16 amino acids. Looked up from germline, CDR1 is KGHSH and CDR2 is LQKENI. In DNA, the CDR3 is TGTGCCAGCTCACCAGACGTAACCGCCTCTGGAAACACCATATATTTT. Translation gives CASSPDVTASGNTIYF.

This clonotype came up many times. This rearrangement joins TRBV15 to TRBJ2-7; D not resolved. Trimming took off 4 bases at V and 5 bases at J, with 9 bases between the two ends. The germline gives CDR1 LNHNV, CDR2 YYDKDF (reference sequence). This CDR3 is built from 12 residues. For the CDR3, the DNA is TGTGCCACCAGCATTAGACATCACGAGCAGTACTTC. Translating it yields CATSIRHHEQYF.

The rearrangement uses TRBV9 and TRBJ2-7; no clear D gene. The ends were cut back, 4 bases at V and 6 bases at J, with 11 bases in the middle. Germline V CDR1 and CDR2: SGDLS, YYNGEE. The CDR3 spans 12 residues. The CDR3: CASSTHSPEQYF. As DNA, the CDR3 is TGTGCCAGCAGCACCCACAGCCCCGAGCAGTACTTC.

This rearrangement joins TRBV10-3 to TRBJ2-5; perhaps TRBD2 as D (5 bases). Germline values: CDR1 ENHRY, CDR2 SYGVKD. This CDR3 has 13 residues. Trimming took off 11 bases at V and 1 base at J, with 14 bases between the two ends. The CDR3 DNA sequence: TGTGCCGTGGCCTCTAGCACCCAAGAGACCCAGTACTTC. Translation: CAVASSTQETQYF.

This clonotype has ten or more counts. The rearrangement joins TRBV7-9 to TRBJ1-1; TRBD1 matches 7 bases. This CDR3 region has 17 residues. V lost 5 bases, J lost 3 bases, and 15 bases stayed unmatched. Germline-derived CDR1 and CDR2 are SEHNR and FQNEAQ (reference sequence). CDR3 residues: CASSPGGVSWLYTEAFF. The CDR3 nucleotides are TGTGCCAGCAGCCCAGGGGGGGTGTCGTGGTTGTACACTGAAGCTTTCTTT.